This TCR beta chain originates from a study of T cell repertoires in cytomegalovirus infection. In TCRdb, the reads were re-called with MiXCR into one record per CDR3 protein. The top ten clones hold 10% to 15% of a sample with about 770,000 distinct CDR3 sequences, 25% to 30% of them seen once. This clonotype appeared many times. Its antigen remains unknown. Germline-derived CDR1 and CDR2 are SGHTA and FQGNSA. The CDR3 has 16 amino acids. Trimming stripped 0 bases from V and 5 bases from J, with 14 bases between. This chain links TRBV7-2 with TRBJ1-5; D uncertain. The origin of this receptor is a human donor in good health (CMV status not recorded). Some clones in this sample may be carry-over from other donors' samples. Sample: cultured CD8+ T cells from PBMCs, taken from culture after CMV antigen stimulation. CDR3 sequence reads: CASSLALWGHDQPQHF. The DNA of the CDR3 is TGTGCCAGCAGCTTAGCGCTTTGGGGTCACGATCAGCCCCAGCATTTT.